This record covers a single T cell receptor (beta chain). The data stem from a study of blood T cell repertoires in COVID-19. Overall study context: Sites in the United States, Italy and Spain provided acute and convalescent COVID-19 samples. T cells, B-cell-depleted T cells, or PBMCs supplied cDNA or gDNA.

The CDR3 totals 11 residues. V gave up 6 bases and J gave up 10 bases, with 7 bases separating them. Germline CDR1 and CDR2: SGHVS and FQNEAQ. Original analysis: Amplification of reference gene primers was used by the study to estimate nucleated cell counts. Assay: immunoSEQ multiplex PCR; the TCRdb copy retains only in-frame clones and omits some. That table is the source of V, J and clone size, and D and trimming were worked out from the DNA. The profile shows more than 95,000 clones, 90% of them singletons. The sample taken for sequencing was peripheral blood. This rearrangement joins TRBV7-8 to TRBJ1-6; maybe TRBD1 (6 bases). This TCR came from a man aged 60 to 69 with acute or convalescent COVID-19. The DNA for the CDR3 is TGTGCCAGCAGTACAGGGTCACCCCTCCACTTT. Translating gives CASSTGSPLHF.